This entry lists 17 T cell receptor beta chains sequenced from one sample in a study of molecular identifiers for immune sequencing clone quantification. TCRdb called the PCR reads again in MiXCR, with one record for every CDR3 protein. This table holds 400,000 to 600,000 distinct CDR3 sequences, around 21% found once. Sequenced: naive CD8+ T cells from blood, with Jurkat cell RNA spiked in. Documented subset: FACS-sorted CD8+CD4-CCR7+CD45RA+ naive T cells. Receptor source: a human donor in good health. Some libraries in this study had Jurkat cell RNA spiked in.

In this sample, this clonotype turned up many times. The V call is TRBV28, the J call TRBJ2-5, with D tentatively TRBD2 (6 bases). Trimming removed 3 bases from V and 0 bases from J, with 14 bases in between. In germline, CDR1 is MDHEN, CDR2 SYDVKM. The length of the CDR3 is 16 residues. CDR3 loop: CASSLLASNNQETQYF. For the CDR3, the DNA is TGTGCCAGCAGTTTGCTAGCGTCCAACAACCAAGAGACCCAGTACTTC.

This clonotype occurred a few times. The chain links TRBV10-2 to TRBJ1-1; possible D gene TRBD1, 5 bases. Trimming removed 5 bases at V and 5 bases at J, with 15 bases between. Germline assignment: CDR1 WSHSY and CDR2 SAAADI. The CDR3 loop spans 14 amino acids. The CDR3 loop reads CASSLSASGTEAFF. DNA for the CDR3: TGCGCCAGCAGTCTTTCCGCCTCAGGGACTGAAGCTTTCTTT.

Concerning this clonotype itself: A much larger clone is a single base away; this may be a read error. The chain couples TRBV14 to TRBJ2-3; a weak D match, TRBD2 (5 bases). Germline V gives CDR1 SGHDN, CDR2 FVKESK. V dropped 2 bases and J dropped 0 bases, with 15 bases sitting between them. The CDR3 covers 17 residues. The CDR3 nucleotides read TGTGCCAGCAGCCAAACTACAGCTAGCAGGAGCACAGATACGCAGTATTTT. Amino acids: CASSQTTASRSTDTQYF.

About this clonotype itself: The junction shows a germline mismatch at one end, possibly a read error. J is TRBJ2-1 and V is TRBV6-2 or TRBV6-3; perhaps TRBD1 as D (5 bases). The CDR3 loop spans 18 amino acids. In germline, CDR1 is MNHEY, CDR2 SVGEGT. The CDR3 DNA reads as TGTGCCAGCAGTTACTCGGGGCCTCTAAGCTACTCCTACAATGAACAGTTCTTC. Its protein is CASSYSGPLSYSYNEQFF.

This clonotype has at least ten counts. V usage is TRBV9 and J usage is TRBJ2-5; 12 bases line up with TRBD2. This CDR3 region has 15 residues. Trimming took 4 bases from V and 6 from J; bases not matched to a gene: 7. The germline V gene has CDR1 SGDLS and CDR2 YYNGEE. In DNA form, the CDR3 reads TGTGCCAGCAGCACGTCTAGCGGGAGGGGTAAGACCCAGTACTTC. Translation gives CASSTSSGRGKTQYF.

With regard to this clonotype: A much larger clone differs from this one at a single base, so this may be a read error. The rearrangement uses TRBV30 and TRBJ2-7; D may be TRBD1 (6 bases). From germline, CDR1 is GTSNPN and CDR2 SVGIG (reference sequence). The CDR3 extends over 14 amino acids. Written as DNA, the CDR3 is TGTGTCTGGAAAGACAGGACCCTAGCCTACGAGCAGTACTTC. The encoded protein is CVWKDRTLAYEQYF.

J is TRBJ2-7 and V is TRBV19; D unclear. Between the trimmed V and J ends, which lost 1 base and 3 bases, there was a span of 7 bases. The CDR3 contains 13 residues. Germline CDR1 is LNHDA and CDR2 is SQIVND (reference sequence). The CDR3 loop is CASSIAVDYEQYF. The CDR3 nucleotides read TGTGCCAGTAGTATAGCCGTGGACTACGAGCAGTACTTC.

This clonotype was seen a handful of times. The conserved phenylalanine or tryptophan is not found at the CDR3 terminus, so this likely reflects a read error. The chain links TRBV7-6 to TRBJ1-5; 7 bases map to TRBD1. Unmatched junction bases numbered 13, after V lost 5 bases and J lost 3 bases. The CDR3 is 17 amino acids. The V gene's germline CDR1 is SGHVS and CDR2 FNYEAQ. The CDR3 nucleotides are TGTGCCAGCAGCACCGAAGGGGGCAGGAGTTACAATCAGCCCCAGCATTCT. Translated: CASSTEGGRSYNQPQHS.

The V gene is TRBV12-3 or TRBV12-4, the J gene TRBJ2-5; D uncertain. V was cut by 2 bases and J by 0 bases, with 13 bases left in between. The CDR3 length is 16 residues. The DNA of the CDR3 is TGTGCCAGCAGTTTATCGGCAGGTGGGGACCAAGAGACCCAGTACTTC. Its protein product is CASSLSAGGDQETQYF.

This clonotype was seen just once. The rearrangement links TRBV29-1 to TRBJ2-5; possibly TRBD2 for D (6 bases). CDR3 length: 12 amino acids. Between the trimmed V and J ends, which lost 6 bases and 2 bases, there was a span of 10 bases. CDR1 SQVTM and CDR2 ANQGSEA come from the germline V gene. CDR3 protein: CSVAGLQETQYF. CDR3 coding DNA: TGCAGCGTCGCCGGACTACAAGAGACCCAGTACTTC.

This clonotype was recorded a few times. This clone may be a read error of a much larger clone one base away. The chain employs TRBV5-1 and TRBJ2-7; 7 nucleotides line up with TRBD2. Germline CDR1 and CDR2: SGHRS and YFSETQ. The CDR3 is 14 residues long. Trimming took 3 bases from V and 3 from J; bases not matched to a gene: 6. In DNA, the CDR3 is TGCGCCAGCAGCTCGGACCGGGACTACTACGAGCAGTACTTC. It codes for CASSSDRDYYEQYF.

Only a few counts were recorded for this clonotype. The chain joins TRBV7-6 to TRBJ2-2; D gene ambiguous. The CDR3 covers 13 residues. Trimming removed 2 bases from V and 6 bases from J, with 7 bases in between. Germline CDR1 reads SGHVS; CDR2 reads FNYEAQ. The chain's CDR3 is CASSLNYPGELFF. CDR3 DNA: TGTGCCAGCAGCTTAAATTACCCCGGGGAGCTGTTTTTT.

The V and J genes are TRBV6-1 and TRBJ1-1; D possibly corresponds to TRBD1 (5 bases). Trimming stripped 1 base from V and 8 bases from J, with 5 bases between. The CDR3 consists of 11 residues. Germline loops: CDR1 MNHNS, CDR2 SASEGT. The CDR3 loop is CASSEEGEAFF. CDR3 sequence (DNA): TGTGCCAGCAGTGAAGAGGGGGAAGCTTTCTTT.

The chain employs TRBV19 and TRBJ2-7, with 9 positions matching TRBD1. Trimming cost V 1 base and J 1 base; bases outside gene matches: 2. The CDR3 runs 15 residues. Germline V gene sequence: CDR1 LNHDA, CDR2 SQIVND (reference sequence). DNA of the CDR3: TGTGCCAGTAGTATAGCGGGGACAGGGTCCTACGAGCAGTACTTC. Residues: CASSIAGTGSYEQYF.

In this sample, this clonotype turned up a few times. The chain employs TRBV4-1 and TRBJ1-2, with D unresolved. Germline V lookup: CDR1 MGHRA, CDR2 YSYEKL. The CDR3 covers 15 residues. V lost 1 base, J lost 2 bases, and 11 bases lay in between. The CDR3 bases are TGCGCCAGCAGCCAAGCCGGTCTACTCAACTATGGCTACACCTTC. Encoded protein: CASSQAGLLNYGYTF.

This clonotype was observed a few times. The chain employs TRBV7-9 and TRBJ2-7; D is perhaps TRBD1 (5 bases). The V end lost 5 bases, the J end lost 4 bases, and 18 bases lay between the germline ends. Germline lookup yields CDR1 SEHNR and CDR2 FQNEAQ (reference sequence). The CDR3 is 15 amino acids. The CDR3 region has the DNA TGTGCCAGCAGCCTAATCGTGTCAGGGCAGTACGAGCAGTACTTC. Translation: CASSLIVSGQYEQYF.

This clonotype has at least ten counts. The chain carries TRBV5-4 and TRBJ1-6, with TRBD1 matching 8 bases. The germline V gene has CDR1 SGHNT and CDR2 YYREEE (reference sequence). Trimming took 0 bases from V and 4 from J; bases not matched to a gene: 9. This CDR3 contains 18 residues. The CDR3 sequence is CASSLDPFGTGYNSPLHF. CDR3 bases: TGTGCCAGCAGCTTGGATCCCTTCGGGACAGGTTATAATTCACCCCTCCACTTT.